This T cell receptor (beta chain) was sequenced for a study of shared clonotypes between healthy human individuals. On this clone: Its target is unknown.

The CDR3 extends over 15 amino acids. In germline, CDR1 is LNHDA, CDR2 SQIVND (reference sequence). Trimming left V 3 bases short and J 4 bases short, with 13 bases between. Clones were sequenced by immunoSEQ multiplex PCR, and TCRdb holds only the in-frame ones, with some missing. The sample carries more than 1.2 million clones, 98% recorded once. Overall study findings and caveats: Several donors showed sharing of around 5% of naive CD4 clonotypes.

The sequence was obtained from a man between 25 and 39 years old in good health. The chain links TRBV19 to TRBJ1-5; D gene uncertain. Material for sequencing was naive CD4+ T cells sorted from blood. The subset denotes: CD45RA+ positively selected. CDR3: CASSMALGPNQPQHF. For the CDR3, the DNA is TGTGCCAGTAGTATGGCCCTTGGACCGAATCAGCCCCAGCATTTT.